These 13 T cell receptor beta chains came from one sample sequenced in a study of blood T cell repertoires in COVID-19 (dated by TCRdb to 2018 to 2021). The library was prepared using the immunoSEQ multiplex PCR assay. Not all clones reach the TCRdb copy of this immuneACCESS table, which keeps in-frame sequences only. Checked studies attribute under half of the gap to unresolved V genes and leave the rest unexplained. This sample comprises 400,000 to 550,000 clones, nearly 90% of them detected only once. The biggest ten clones account for approximately 2% of the sample. Sequenced input: PBMCs or T cells enriched from blood (not recorded which). All receptors come from a woman under 30 with acute COVID-19.

The rearrangement uses TRBV6-5 and TRBJ2-7, with TRBD1 matching 9 bases. V trimming: 6 bases; J trimming: 2 bases; junction bases outside the gene matches: 5. CDR1 and CDR2 (germline): MNHEY, SVGAGI. The CDR3 is 14 amino acids. CDR3 loop: CASRQDRGTYEQYF. In DNA form, the CDR3 reads TGTGCCAGCAGACAAGACAGGGGGACCTACGAGCAGTACTTC.

Only one count was recorded for this clone. J is TRBJ1-5 and V is TRBV11-2; D may be TRBD1 (5 bases). There are 15 residues in the CDR3. Germline V gene sequence: CDR1 SGHAT, CDR2 FQNNGV. V was pared by 5 bases and J by 1 base, with 12 bases between. CDR3 sequence (DNA): TGTGCCAGCAGCACCAGGGTCGGGAGCAATCAGCCCCAGCATTTT. Its protein product is CASSTRVGSNQPQHF.

The chain links TRBV9 to TRBJ2-1, with 10 bases identical to TRBD2. Germline values: CDR1 SGDLS, CDR2 YYNGEE. Trimming cost V 0 bases and J 7 bases; bases outside gene matches: 7. The CDR3 is 16 residues long. The CDR3 DNA sequence: TGTGCCAGCAGCGTAGAGCTAGCGGGGGCGGAGAATGAGCAGTTCTTC. Its protein product is CASSVELAGAENEQFF.

V and J are TRBV19 and TRBJ1-1; 7 nucleotides agree with TRBD1. Per germline, CDR1 LNHDA and CDR2 SQIVND (reference sequence). Unmatched junction bases numbered 10, after V lost 3 bases and J lost 6 bases. The CDR3 loop spans 15 amino acids. The CDR3 protein is CASSIAGGLVAEAFF. The CDR3 DNA sequence: TGTGCCAGTAGTATTGCAGGGGGACTTGTGGCTGAAGCTTTCTTT. The whole variable domain, filled in from reference TRBV19 and TRBJ1-1, reads DGGITQSPKYLFRKEGQNVTLSCEQNLNHDAMYWYRQDPGQGLRLIYYSQIVNDFQKGDIAEGYSVSREKKESFPLTVTSAQKNPTAFYLCASSIAGGLVAEAFFGQGTRLTVV.

This clone was seen once. The rearrangement links TRBV9 to TRBJ1-1; 7 nucleotides match TRBD1. This CDR3 comprises 14 residues. Germline CDR1 SGDLS, CDR2 YYNGEE. The V segment lost 4 bases and the J segment 4 bases; nucleotides outside the gene matches: 7. CDR3 DNA sequence: TGTGCCAGCAGCCCCCAGGGGGGACTCACTGAAGCTTTCTTT. Its translation: CASSPQGGLTEAFF. The whole variable domain, remainder taken from reference TRBV9 and TRBJ1-1, is DSGVTQTPKHLITATGQRVTLRCSPRSGDLSVYWYQQSLDQGLQFLIQYYNGEERAKGNILERFSAQQFPDLHSELNLSSLELGDSALYFCASSPQGGLTEAFFGQGTRLTVV.

This clone is a singleton in its sample. The chain uses TRBV7-9 and TRBJ2-1; D is possibly TRBD2 (5 bases). Germline-derived CDR1 and CDR2 are SEHNR and FQNEAQ (reference sequence). Trimming cost V 7 bases and J 1 base, with 14 bases left between them. The CDR3 covers 15 residues. This CDR3 is CASTHGSGSYNEQFF. The CDR3 DNA follows: TGTGCCAGCACACACGGGTCGGGATCCTACAATGAGCAGTTCTTC.

In its sample, this clone was seen a few times. The chain carries TRBV20-1 and TRBJ1-6; 8 positions agree with TRBD1. The CDR3 sequence is 14 residues long. Unmatched junction bases numbered 6, after V lost 5 bases and J lost 6 bases. From germline, CDR1 is DFQATT and CDR2 SNEGSKA (reference sequence). The CDR3 nucleotides are TGCAGTGCTCGTGGGGACAGGCGTAATTCACCCCTCCACTTT. It translates to CSARGDRRNSPLHF.

The chain couples TRBV3-1 (or the pseudogene TRBV3-2) to TRBJ1-3; TRBD1 might be the D (5 bases). The V end was cut by 3 bases, the J end by 0 bases, with 12 bases between. Germline V gene data show CDR1 as LGHDT and CDR2 as YNNKEL (reference sequence). CDR3 length equals 16 residues. The CDR3 DNA reads as TGTGCCAGCAGCCAGGGCGCCAGGGCCTCTGGAAACACCATATATTTT. Translating it yields CASSQGARASGNTIYF.

The sample holds one count of this clone. The chain joins TRBV10-3 to TRBJ2-1, with a weak D call TRBD2 (6 bases). Germline CDR1 ENHRY, CDR2 SYGVKD. The CDR3 is 15 residues long. Deletions cut 6 bases from V and 0 bases from J, with 12 bases between. The CDR3 region has the DNA TGTGCCATCAGGAACGCGGGGAGCTCCTACAATGAGCAGTTCTTC. It translates to CAIRNAGSSYNEQFF.

The table lists this clone with a count of one. J is TRBJ1-1 and V is TRBV29-1; no firm D call. The CDR3 contains 13 residues. CDR1 and CDR2 from the germline V gene are SQVTM and ANQGSEA. The V and J ends lost 6 bases and 1 base respectively, with 12 bases between them. The CDR3 coding sequence is TGCAGCGTGGTTCTGTGGCAGAACACTGAAGCTTTCTTT. Protein: CSVVLWQNTEAFF.

The chain carries TRBV7-9 and TRBJ2-1; 10 nucleotides line up with TRBD2. V lost 7 bases to trimming and J lost 7 bases; unmatched junction nucleotides: 13. This CDR3 is 16 amino acids long. CDR1 SEHNR and CDR2 FQNEAQ come from the germline V gene (reference sequence). The CDR3 sequence is CASTTWVAGGRNEQFF. DNA of the CDR3: TGTGCCAGCACCACATGGGTAGCGGGAGGAAGGAATGAGCAGTTCTTC.

The rearrangement links TRBV9 to TRBJ2-3, with a weak D call TRBD1 (5 bases). Trimming stripped 4 bases from V and 2 bases from J, with 14 bases between. The CDR3 runs to 15 residues. In germline, CDR1 is SGDLS, CDR2 YYNGEE. The CDR3 region is CASSYHRSPTDTQYF. DNA of the CDR3: TGTGCCAGCAGCTATCACAGGAGTCCCACAGATACGCAGTATTTT.

This chain links TRBV25-1 with TRBJ2-2, with D possibly matching TRBD1 (5 bases). The CDR3 extends over 16 amino acids. V lost 1 base and J lost 0, with 9 bases in between. CDR1 MGHDK and CDR2 SYGVNS come from the germline V gene. CDR3 amino acids: CASSEFREPNTGELFF. CDR3 in DNA: TGTGCCAGCAGTGAATTCAGGGAACCGAACACCGGGGAGCTGTTTTTT.